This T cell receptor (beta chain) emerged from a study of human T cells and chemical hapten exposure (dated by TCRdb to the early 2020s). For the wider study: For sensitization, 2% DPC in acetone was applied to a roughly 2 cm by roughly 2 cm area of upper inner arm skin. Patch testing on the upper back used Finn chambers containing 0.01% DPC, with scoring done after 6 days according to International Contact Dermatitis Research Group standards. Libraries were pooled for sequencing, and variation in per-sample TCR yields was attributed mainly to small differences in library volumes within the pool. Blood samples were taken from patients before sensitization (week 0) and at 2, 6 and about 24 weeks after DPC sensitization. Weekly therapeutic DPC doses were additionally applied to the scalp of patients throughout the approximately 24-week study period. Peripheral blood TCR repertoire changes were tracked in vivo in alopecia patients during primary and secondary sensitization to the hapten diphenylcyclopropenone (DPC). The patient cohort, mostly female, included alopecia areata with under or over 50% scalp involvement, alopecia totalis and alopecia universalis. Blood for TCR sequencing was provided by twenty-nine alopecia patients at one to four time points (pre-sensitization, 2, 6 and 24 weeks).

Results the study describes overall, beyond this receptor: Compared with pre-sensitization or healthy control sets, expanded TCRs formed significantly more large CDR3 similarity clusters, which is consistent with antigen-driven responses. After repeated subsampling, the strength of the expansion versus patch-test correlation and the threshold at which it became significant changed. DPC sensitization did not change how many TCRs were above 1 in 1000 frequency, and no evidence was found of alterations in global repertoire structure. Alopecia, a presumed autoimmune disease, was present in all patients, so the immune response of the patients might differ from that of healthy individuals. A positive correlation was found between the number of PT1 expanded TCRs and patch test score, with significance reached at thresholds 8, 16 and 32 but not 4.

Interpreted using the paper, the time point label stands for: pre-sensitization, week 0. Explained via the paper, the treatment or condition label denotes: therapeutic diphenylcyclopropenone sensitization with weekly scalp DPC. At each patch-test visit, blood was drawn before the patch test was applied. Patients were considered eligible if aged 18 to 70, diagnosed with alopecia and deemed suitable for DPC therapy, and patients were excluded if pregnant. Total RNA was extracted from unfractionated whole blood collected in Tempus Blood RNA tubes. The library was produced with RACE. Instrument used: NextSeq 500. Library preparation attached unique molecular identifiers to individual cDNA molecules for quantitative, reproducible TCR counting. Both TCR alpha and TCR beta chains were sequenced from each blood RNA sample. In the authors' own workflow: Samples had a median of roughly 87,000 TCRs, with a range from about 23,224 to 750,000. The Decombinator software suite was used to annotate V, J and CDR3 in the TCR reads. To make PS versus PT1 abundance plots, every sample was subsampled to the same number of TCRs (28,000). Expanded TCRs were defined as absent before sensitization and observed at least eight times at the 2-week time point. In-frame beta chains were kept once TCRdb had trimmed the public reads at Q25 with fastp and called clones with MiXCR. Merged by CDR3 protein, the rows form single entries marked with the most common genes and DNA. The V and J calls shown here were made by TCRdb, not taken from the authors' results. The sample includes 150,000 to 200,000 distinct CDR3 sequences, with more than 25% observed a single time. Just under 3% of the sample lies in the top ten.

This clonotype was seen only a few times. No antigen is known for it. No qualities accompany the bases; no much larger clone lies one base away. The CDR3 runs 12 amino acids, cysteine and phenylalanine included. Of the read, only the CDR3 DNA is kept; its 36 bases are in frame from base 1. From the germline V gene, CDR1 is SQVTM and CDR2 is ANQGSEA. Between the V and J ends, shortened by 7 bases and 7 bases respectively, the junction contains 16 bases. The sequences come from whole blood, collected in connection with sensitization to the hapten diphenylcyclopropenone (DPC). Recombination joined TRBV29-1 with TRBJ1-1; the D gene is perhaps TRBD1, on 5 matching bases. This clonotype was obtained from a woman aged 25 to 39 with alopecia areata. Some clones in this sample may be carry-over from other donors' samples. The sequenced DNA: TGCAGCGCGGGAGGTGGGGCATATGAAGCTTTCTTT. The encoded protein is CSAGGGAYEAFF.